This T cell receptor (beta chain) is drawn from a study of T-cell memory formation after mild COVID-19. Study information: Largely donor-specific TCR clusters were found. General study points: Clones contracting over day 15 to 85 were CD4/CD8 balanced, with later expanders leaning CD4+.

TCRdb used MiXCR to reprocess the 5' RACE reads, holding one entry per CDR3 protein. The sample lists approximately 390,000 distinct CDR3 sequences, 16% occurring once. Germline lookup yields CDR1 MDHEN and CDR2 SYDVKM. The CDR3 totals 13 residues. Trimming cost V 6 bases and J 7 bases; bases outside gene matches: 3. This clonotype was seen ten or more times. Its matching antigen is unknown. The sequence was collected from a man in his late teens or twenties who had mild COVID-19 (a few samples of this study predate the infection). Cell type and time point are not known. The sequenced sample was PBMCs or a T cell subset sorted from them (not recorded which). The gene calls are TRBV28 and TRBJ1-5, with TRBD1 matching over 10 bases. The CDR3, as DNA: TGTGCCAGCAGAGGACAGGGGGGACAGCCCCAGCATTTT. This encodes CASRGQGGQPQHF.